The source of this T cell receptor (beta chain) is a study of T cells in Graves' hyperthyroidism and ophthalmopathy. General study results and limits: The majority of expanded thyroid clonotypes above 0.001 also appeared in blood.

CDR3 length equals 14 residues. The germline V gene has CDR1 SGHAT and CDR2 FQDESV (reference sequence). The V end was cut by 5 bases, the J end by 2 bases, with 12 bases between. Subjects with ophthalmopathy showed a Clinical Activity Score no lower than 3, a NOSPECS grade no lower than 4, and a duration shorter than 3 months. A note on this clonotype: Its antigen is not known.

RNA transcripts provided the source from which TCR beta CDR3 regions were amplified. The TCR CDR3 was amplified in a first-round RT-PCR using the HTBI primer set. TCRdb reprocessed the multiplex PCR reads via MiXCR and lists one record per CDR3 protein. This table has about 640,000 distinct CDR3 sequences, less than 25% appearing once. What was sequenced was blood. The chain recombines TRBV11-1 with TRBJ1-2; unclear D gene. The receptor was derived from a young man with Graves' ophthalmopathy. The CDR3 loop is CASSLRPGNYGYTF. The CDR3 bases are TGTGCCAGCAGCCTCCGCCCGGGCAACTATGGCTACACCTTC.